This record concerns one T cell receptor (beta chain) sequence. The table came from immunoSEQ multiplex PCR; TCRdb's copy has only in-frame clones and leaves some out. Among around 260,000 clones listed, 75% to 90% were seen once. V was pared by 5 bases and J by 7 bases, with 10 bases between. The CDR3 is made up of 11 amino acids. From germline, CDR1 is SGHRS and CDR2 YFSETQ. The data stem from a study of blood T cell repertoires in COVID-19. The gene calls are TRBV5-1 and TRBJ2-7; weak D call: TRBD2 (6 bases). Sequenced sample: peripheral blood. The sequence was obtained from a man aged 25 to 40 with acute or convalescent COVID-19. The chain's CDR3 is CASRTAGEQYF. The CDR3 DNA reads TGCGCCAGCAGGACGGCGGGGGAGCAGTACTTC. Based on the CDR3 plus reference TRBV5-1 and TRBJ2-7, the full variable domain is KAGVTQTPRYLIKTRGQQVTLSCSPISGHRSVSWYQQTPGQGLQFLFEYFSETQRNKGNFPGRFSGRQFSNSRSEMNVSTLELGDSALYLCASRTAGEQYFGPGTRLTVT.